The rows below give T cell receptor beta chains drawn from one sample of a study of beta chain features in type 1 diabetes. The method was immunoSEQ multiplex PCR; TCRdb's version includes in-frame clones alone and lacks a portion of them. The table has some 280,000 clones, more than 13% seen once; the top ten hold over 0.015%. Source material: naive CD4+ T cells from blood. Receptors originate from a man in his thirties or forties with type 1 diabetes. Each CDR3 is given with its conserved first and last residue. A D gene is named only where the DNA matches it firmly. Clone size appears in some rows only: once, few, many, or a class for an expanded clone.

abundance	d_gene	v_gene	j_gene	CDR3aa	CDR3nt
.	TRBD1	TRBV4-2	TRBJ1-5	CASSLTTGTGVQPQHF	TGTGCCAGCAGCCTAACTACCGGGACAGGGGTTCAGCCCCAGCATTTT
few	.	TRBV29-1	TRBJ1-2	CSVEDRMIYGYTF	TGCAGCGTTGAAGACAGGATGATCTATGGCTACACCTTC
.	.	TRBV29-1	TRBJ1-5	CSVGGNSNQPQHF	TGCAGCGTTGGAGGGAATAGCAATCAGCCCCAGCATTTT
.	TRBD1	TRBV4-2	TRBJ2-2	CASSQEQGRSNTGELFF	TGTGCCAGCAGCCAAGAACAGGGGCGGAGTAACACCGGGGAGCTGTTTTTT
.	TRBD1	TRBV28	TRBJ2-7	CASTKDRGSEQYF	TGTGCCAGCACCAAGGACAGGGGATCCGAGCAGTACTTC
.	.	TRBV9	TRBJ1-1	CASSVASAVNTEAFF	TGTGCCAGCAGCGTAGCTTCTGCAGTGAACACTGAAGCTTTCTTT
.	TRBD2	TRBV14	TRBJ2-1	CASRPSGGFYNEQFF	TGTGCCAGCAGGCCGTCGGGGGGGTTCTACAATGAGCAGTTCTTC
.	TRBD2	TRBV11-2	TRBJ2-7	CASSRQTSGAQANSYEQYF	TGTGCCAGCAGCCGCCAGACTAGCGGGGCTCAGGCAAACAGCTACGAGCAGTACTTC
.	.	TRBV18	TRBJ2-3	CASSERTDTQYF	TGTGCCAGCTCCGAACGGACAGATACGCAGTATTTT
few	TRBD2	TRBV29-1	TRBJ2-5	CSVAGLAPETQYF	TGCAGCGTCGCGGGACTAGCTCCGGAGACCCAGTACTTC
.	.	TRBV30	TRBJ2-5	CAWSARETQYF	TGTGCCTGGTCCGCTCGGGAGACCCAGTACTTC
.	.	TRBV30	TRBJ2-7	CAWKVLDHYEQYF	TGTGCCTGGAAGGTCTTAGATCACTACGAGCAGTACTTC
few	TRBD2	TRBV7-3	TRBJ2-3	CASSTREASGSKDTQYF	TGTGCCAGCAGCACCCGCGAGGCTAGCGGGAGTAAAGATACGCAGTATTTT
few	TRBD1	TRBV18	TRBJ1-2	CASSPETGNGYTF	TGTGCCAGCTCACCCGAGACAGGGAATGGCTACACCTTC